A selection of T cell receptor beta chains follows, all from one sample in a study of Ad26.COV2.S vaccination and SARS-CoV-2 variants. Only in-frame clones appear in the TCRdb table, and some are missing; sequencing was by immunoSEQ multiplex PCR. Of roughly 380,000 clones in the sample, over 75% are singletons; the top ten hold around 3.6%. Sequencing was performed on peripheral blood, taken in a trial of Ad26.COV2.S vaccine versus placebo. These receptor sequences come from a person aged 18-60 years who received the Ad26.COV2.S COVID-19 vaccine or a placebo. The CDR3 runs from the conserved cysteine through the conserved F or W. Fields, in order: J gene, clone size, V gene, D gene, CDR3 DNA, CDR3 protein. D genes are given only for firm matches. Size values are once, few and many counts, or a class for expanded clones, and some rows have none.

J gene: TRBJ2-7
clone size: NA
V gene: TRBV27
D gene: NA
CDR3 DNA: TGTGCCAGCAGTTTATCAGGGTTGGGAGAGCAGTACTTC
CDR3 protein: CASSLSGLGEQYF

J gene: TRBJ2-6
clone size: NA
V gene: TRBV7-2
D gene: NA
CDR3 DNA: TGTGCCAGCAGCCCGCATAGGGACGGGAATTACGGGGCCAACGTCCTGACTTTC
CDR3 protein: CASSPHRDGNYGANVLTF

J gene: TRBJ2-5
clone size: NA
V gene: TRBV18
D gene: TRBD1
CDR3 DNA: TGTGCCAGCTCACGAGGACAGGGCCGGGAAGAGACCCAGTACTTC
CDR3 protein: CASSRGQGREETQYF

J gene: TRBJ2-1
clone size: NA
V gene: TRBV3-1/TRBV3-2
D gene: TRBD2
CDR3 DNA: TGTGCCAGCAGCCTCGGGGGGGGACCGTACAATGAGCAGTTCTTC
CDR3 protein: CASSLGGGPYNEQFF

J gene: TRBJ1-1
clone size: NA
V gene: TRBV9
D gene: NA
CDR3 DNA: TGTGCCAGCAGCGTAGATCCGGCCAGTGAAGCTTTCTTT
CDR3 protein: CASSVDPASEAFF

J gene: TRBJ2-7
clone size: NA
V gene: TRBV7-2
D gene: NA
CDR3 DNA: TGTGCCAGCAGCTTCGAGCTCCGCCGGGAGCAGTACTTC
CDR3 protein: CASSFELRREQYF

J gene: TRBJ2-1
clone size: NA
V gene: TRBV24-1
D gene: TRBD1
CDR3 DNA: TGTGCCACCAGCCGGGACAGGAGCATCAATGAGCAGTTCTTC
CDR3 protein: CATSRDRSINEQFF

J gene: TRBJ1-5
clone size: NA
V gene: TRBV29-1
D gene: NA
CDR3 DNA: TGCAGCGTTGGAGGGGCATCGGGTCAGCCCCAGCATTTT
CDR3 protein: CSVGGASGQPQHF

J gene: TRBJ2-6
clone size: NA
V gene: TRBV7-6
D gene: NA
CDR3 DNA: TGTGCCAGCAGTATTCAGGGAGCTGGGGCCAACGTCCTGACTTTC
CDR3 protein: CASSIQGAGANVLTF

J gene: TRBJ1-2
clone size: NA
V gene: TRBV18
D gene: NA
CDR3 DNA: TGTGCCAGCACTATAAGGGAAGACGATGGCTACACCTTC
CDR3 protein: CASTIREDDGYTF

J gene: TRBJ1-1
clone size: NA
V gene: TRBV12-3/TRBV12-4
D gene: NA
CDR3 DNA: TGTGCCAGCAGTTTAGGGTTAAGCACTGAAGCTTTCTTT
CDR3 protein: CASSLGLSTEAFF

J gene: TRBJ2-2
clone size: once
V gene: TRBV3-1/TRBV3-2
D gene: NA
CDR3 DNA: TGTGCCAGCAGCCAAGGTCGGACCGGGGAGCTGTTTTTT
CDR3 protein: CASSQGRTGELFF

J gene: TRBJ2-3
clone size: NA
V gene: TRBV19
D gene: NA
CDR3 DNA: TGTGCCAGTAGTTCATCAGGCGCAGATACGCAGTATTTT
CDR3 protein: CASSSSGADTQYF

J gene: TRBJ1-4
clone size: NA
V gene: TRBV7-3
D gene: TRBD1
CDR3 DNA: TGTGCCAGCAGCATACGGACAGGGGCCGTCGGGGAACTGTTTTTT
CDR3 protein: CASSIRTGAVGELFF

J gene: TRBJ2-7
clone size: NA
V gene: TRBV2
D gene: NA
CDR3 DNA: TGTGCCAGCAGTGAGGAAGGGCTCCCCGCCACCTACGAGCAGTACTTC
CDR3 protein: CASSEEGLPATYEQYF

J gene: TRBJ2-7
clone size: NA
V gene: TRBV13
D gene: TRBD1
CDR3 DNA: TGTGCCAGCAGCCAGGGGGCCCGAGAGCAGTACTTC
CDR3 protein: CASSQGAREQYF

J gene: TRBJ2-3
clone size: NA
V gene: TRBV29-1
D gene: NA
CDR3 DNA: TGCACCACCTACTGGGGGGATACGCAGTATTTT
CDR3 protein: CTTYWGDTQYF

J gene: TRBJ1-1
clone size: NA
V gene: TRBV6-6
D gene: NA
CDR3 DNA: TGTGCCAGCAGTTTTTCGGGGGGCTGGAACACTGAAGCTTTCTTT
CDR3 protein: CASSFSGGWNTEAFF

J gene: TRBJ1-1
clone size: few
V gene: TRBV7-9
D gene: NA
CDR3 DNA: TGTGCCAGCAGCCCACCAGATGAAGCTTTCTTT
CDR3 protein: CASSPPDEAFF

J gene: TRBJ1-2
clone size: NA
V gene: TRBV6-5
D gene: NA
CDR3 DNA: TGTGCCAGTGCTCAAGCTAGTAACTATGGCTACACCTTC
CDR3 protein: CASAQASNYGYTF

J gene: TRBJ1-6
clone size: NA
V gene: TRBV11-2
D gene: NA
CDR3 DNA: TGTGCCAGCAGCTTGAGGGACGGTAGGAATTCACCCCTCCACTTT
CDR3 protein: CASSLRDGRNSPLHF

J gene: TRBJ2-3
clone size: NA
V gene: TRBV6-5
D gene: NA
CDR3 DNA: TGTGCCAGCAGTTACCTCTTGACGACTAGCACAGATACGCAGTATTTT
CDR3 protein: CASSYLLTTSTDTQYF

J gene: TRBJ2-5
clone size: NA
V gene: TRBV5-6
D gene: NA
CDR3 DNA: TGTGCCAGCAGCTTTGACAGACCGAGGGAGACCCAGTACTTC
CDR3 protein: CASSFDRPRETQYF

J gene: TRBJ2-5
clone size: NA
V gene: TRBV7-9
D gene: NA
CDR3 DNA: TGTGCCAGCAGCTTAGCCGGGGGGCCGCGCGAGACCCAGTACTTC
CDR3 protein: CASSLAGGPRETQYF

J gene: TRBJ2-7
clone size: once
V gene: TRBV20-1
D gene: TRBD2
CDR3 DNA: TGCAGTGCCCGGGGGGACTACGAGCAGTACTTC
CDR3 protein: CSARGDYEQYF

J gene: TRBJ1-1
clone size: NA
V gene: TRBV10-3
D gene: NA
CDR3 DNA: TGTGCCATCAGTGAGTCTCTCACCAGTTTTCAGGAGGCTTTCTTT
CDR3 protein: CAISESLTSFQEAFF

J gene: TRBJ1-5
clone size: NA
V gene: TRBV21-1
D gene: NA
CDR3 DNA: TGTGCCAGCAGCAAAGCCCACCCCAGTCAGTTAGGGAATCAGCCCCAGCATTTT
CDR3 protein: CASSKAHPSQLGNQPQHF

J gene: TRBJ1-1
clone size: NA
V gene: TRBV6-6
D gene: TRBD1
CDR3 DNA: TGTGCCAGCAGTTACCCAGATGGACAGGGCACTGAAGCTTTCTTT
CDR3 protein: CASSYPDGQGTEAFF

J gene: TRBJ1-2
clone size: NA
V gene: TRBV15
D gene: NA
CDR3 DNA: TGTGCCACCAGCAGAGAAGGCAGGGGCTATGGCTACACCTTC
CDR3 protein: CATSREGRGYGYTF

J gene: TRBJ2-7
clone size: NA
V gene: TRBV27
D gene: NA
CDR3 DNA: TGTGCCAGCAGTTTACACCAGGGTCAGCTCTCCTACGAGCAGTACTTC
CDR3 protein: CASSLHQGQLSYEQYF

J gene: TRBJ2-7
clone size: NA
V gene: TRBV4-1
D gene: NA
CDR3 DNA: TGCGCCAGCAGCCAAGGCGTCTACGAGCAGTACTTC
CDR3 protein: CASSQGVYEQYF

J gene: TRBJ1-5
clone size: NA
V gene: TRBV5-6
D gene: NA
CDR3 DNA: TGTGCCAGTGGGAGAGGTCGCAATCAGCCCCAGCATTTT
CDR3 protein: CASGRGRNQPQHF

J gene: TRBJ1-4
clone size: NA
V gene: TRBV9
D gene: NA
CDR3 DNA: TGTGCCAGCAGCGGGACAGTTGCGGAAAAACTGTTTTTT
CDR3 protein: CASSGTVAEKLFF

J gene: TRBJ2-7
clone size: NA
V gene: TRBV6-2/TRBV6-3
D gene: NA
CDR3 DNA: TGTGCCAGCAGTTACGAGACAGATGGATGGAAGTACTTC
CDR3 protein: CASSYETDGWKYF

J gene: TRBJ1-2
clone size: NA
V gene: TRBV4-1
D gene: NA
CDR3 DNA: TGCGCCAGCAGCCAACATCCCTCCGGGGAGGGTGGTACCTATGGCTACACCTTC
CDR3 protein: CASSQHPSGEGGTYGYTF

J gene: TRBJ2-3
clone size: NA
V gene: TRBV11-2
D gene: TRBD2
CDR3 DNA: TGTGCCAGCAGCTTACGAGCGGGGGCCTTAACAGATACGCAGTATTTT
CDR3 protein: CASSLRAGALTDTQYF

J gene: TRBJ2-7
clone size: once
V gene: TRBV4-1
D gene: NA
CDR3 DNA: TGCGCCAGCAGCCAAGAAAGCGACGAGCAGTACTTC
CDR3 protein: CASSQESDEQYF

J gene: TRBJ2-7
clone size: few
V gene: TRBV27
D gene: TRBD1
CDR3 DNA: TGTGCCAGCAAGGACAGGGGGCCCTACGAGCAGTACTTC
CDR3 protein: CASKDRGPYEQYF

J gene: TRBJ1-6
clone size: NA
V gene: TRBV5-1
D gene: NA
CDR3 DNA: TGCGCCAGCAGCTTGCGGTCGCCAGGGAATTCACCCCTCCACTTT
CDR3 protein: CASSLRSPGNSPLHF

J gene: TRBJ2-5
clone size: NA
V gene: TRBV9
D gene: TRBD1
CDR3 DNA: TGTGCCAGCAGCGTAGGTGGGGGACAGGGGAAAGAGACCCAGTACTTC
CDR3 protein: CASSVGGGQGKETQYF

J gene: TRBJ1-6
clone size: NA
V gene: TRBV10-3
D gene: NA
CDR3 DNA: TGTGCCGCCCGCCGGGACAATGATAATTCACCCCTCCACTTT
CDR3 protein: CAARRDNDNSPLHF

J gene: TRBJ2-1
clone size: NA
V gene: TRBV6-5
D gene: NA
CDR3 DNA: TGTGCCAGCAGTACACAGTACAATGAGCAGTTCTTC
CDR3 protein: CASSTQYNEQFF

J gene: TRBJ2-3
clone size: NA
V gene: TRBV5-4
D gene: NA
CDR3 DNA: TGTGCCAGCAGCCTCGGAAGCACAGATACGCAGTATTTT
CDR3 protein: CASSLGSTDTQYF

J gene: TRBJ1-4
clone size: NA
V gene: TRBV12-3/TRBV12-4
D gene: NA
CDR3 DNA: TGTGCCAGCAGTTGGTATGAAAAACTGTTTTTT
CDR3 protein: CASSWYEKLFF

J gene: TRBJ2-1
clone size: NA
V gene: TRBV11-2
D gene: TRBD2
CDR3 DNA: TGTGCCAGCAGCCACCTCAGCAGCCCACGGGGGGGCCTCAATGAGCAGTTCTTC
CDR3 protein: CASSHLSSPRGGLNEQFF

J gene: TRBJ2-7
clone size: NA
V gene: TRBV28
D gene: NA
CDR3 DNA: TGTGCCAGCAGTTTATCCCCGACTGGATCCTACGAGCAGTACTTC
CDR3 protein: CASSLSPTGSYEQYF

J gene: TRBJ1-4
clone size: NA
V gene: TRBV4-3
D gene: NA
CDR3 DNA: TGCGCCAGCAGCCAAGATCGCCAGTTTGAAAAACTGTTTTTT
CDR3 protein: CASSQDRQFEKLFF

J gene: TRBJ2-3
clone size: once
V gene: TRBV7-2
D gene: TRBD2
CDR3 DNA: TGTGCCAGCAGCTATAGCGGGGGGGTAAACACAGATACGCAGTATTTT
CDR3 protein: CASSYSGGVNTDTQYF

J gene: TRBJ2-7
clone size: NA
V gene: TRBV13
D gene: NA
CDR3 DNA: TGTGCCAGCAGCTACGTCGGGTCCTACGAGCAGTACTTC
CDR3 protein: CASSYVGSYEQYF

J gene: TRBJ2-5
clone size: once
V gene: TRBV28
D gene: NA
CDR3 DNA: TGTGCCAGCAGTCACGTGGACAGAGAAGAGACCCAGTACTTC
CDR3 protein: CASSHVDREETQYF

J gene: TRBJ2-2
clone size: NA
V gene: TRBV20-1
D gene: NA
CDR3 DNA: TGCAGTGCTATCGGGACACTTGAGCTGTTTTTT
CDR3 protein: CSAIGTLELFF

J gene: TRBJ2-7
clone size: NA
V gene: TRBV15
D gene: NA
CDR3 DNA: TGTGCCACCAGCAGAGATCGTTCGATCTACGAGCAGTACTTC
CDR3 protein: CATSRDRSIYEQYF

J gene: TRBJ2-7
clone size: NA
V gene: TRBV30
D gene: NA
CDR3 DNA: TGTGCCTGGAGTAATAGATACGAGCAGTACTTC
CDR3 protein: CAWSNRYEQYF

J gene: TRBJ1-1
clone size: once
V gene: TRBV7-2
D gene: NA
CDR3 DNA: TGTGCCAGCAGCTTACCCGGACTGCACACTGAAGCTTTCTTT
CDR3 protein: CASSLPGLHTEAFF

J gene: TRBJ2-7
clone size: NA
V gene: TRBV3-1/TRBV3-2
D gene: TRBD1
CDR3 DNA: TGTGCCAGCAGCCATCGACAGGGGGCCCAGTACGAGCAGTACTTC
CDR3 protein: CASSHRQGAQYEQYF

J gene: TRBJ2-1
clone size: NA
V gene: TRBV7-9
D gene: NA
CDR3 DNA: TGTGCCAGCAGCGCTAGTACTAGTCCCCATGAGCAGTTCTTC
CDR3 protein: CASSASTSPHEQFF

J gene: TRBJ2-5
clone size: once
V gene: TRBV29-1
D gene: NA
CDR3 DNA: TGCAGCGTCCGGGGCCGTAGCCTCGGGGAGACCCAGTACTTC
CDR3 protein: CSVRGRSLGETQYF

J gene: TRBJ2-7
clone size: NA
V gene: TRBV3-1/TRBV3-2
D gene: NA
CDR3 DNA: TGTGCCAGCAGCCGAGGACTTGGGGACTACGAGCAGTACTTC
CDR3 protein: CASSRGLGDYEQYF

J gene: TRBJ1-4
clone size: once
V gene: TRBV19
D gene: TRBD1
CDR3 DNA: TGTGCCACCGAAGACAGGGGCAGTGAAAAACTGTTTTTT
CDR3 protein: CATEDRGSEKLFF